Described below is a single T cell receptor (beta chain) sequence and its context. The sample belongs to a study of T cell responses to AZD1222 COVID-19 vaccine. Germline loops: CDR1 LGHDT, CDR2 YNNKEL (reference sequence). Trimming cost V 4 bases and J 9 bases; bases outside gene matches: 8. This CDR3 is 14 amino acids long. The method was immunoSEQ multiplex PCR; TCRdb's version includes in-frame clones alone and lacks a portion of them. The sample gives 84,000 or so clones, around nine tenths of which show up once; about 3.5% is in the top ten. The rearrangement uses TRBV3-1 (or the pseudogene TRBV3-2) and TRBJ1-3; 8 bases align to TRBD1. The sequencing used peripheral blood, collected 28 days after the second AZD1222 dose. This clonotype was obtained from an adult who received the AZD1222 COVID-19 vaccine. Here the CDR3 reads CASSPQDREVTIYF. The CDR3 coding sequence is TGTGCCAGCAGCCCCCAGGACAGGGAGGTCACCATATATTTT.